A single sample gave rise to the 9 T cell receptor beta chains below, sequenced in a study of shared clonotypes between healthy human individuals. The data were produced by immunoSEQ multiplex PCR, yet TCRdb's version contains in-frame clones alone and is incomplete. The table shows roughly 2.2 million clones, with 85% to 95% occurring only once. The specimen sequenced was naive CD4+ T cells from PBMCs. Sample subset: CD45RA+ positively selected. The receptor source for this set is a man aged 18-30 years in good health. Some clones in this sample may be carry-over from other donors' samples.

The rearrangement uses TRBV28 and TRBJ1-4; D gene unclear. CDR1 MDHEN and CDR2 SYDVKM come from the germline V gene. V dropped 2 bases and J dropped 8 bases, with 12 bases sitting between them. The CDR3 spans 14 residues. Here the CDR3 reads CASSLRGGYEKLFF. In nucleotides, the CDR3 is TGTGCCAGCAGTTTACGGGGAGGGTACGAAAAACTGTTTTTT.

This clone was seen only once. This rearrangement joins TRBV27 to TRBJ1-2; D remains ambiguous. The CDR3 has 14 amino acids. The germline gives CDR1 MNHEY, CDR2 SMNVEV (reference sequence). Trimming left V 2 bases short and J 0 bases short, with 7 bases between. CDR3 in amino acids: CASSLSRSNYGYTF. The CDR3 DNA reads TGTGCCAGCAGTTTAAGCCGATCTAACTATGGCTACACCTTC.

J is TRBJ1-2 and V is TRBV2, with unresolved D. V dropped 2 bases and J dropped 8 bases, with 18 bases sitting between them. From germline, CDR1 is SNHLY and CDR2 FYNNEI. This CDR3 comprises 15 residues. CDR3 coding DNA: TGTGCCAGCAGTGAAAATCAAGTCGAGATGGCCGGCTACACCTTC. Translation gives CASSENQVEMAGYTF. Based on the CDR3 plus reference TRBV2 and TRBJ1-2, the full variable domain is EPEVTQTPSHQVTQMGQEVILRCVPISNHLYFYWYRQILGQKVEFLVSFYNNEISEKSEIFDDQFSVERPDGSNFTLKIRSTKLEDSAMYFCASSENQVEMAGYTFGSGTRLTVV.

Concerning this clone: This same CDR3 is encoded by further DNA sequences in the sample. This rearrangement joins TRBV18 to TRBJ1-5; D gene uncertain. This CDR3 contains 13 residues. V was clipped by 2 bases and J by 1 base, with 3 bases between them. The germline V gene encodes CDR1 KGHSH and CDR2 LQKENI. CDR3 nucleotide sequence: TGTGCCAGCTCACCAGGGAGCAATCAGCCCCAGCATTTT. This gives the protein CASSPGSNQPQHF. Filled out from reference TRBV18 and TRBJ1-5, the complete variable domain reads NAGVMQNPRHLVRRRGQEARLRCSPMKGHSHVYWYRQLPEEGLKFMVYLQKENIIDESGMPKERFSAEFPKEGPSILRIQQVVRGDSAAYFCASSPGSNQPQHFGDGTRLSIL.

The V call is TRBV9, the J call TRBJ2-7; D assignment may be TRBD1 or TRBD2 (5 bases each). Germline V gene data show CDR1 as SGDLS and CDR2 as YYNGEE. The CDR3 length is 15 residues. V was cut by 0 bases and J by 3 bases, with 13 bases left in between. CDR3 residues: CASSVAVGTVYEQYF. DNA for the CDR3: TGTGCCAGCAGCGTAGCAGTTGGGACCGTCTACGAGCAGTACTTC.

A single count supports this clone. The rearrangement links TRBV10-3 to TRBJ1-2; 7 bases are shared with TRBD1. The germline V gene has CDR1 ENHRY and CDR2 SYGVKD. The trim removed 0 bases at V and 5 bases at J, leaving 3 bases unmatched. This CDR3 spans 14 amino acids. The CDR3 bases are TGTGCCATCAGTGAGTCGAGACAGGGATATGGCTACACCTTC. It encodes CAISESRQGYGYTF.

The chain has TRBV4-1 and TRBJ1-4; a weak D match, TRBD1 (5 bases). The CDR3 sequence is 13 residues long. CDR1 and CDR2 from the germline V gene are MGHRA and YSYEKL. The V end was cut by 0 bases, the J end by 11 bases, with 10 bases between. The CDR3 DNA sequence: TGCGCCAGCAGCCAAGATCGGGGGGGGAAACTGTTTTTT. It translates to CASSQDRGGKLFF.

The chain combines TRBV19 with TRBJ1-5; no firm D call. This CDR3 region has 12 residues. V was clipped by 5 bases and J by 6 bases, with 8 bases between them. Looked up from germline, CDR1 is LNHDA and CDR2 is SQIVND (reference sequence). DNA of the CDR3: TGTGCCAGTAGTTTTAGGGCTCAGCCCCAGCATTTT. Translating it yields CASSFRAQPQHF.

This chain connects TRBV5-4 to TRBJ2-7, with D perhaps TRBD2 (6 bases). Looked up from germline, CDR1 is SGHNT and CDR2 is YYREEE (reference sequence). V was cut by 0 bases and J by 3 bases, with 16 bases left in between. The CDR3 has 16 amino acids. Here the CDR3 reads CASSLAGAGSYYEQYF. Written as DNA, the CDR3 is TGTGCCAGCAGCTTGGCTGGGGCGGGGAGCTACTACGAGCAGTACTTC.